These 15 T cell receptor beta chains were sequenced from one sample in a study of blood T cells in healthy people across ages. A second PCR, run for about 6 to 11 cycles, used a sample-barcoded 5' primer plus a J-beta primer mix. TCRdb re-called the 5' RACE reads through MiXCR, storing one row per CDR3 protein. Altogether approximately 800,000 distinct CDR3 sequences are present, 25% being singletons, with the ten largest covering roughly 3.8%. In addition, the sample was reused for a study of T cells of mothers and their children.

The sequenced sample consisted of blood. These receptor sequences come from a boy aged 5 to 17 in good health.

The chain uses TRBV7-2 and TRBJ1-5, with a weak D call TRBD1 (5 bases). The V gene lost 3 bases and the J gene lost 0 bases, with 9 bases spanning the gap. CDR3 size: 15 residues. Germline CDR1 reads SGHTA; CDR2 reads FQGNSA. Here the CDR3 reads CASSLQGYSNQPQHF. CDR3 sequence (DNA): TGTGCCAGCAGCTTGCAGGGCTATAGCAATCAGCCCCAGCATTTT.

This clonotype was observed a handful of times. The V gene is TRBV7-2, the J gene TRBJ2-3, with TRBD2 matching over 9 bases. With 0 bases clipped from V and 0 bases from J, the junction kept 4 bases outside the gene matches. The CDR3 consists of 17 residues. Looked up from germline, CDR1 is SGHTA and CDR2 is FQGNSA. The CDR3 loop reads CASSLAPGLASTDTQYF. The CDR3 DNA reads TGTGCCAGCAGCTTAGCGCCAGGACTAGCGAGCACAGATACGCAGTATTTT.

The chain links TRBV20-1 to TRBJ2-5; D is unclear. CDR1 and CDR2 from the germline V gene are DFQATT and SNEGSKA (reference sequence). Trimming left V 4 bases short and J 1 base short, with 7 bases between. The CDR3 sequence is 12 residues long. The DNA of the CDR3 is TGCAGTGCTACCCTTACCCAAGAGACCCAGTACTTC. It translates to CSATLTQETQYF.

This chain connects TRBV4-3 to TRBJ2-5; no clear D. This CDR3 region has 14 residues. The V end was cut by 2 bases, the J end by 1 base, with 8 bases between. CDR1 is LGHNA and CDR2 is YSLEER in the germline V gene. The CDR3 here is CASSQSFAQETQYF. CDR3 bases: TGCGCCAGCAGCCAAAGCTTCGCCCAAGAGACCCAGTACTTC.

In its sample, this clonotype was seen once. Written as DNA, the CDR3 is TGTGCCAGCAGCCGCTACGAGGCGGCCCAAGAGACCCAGTACTTC. This codes for CASSRYEAAQETQYF. The chain couples TRBV28 to TRBJ2-5; D is undetermined. V dropped 6 bases and J dropped 1 base, with 15 bases sitting between them. The CDR3 sequence is 15 residues long. The germline gives CDR1 MDHEN, CDR2 SYDVKM.

This CDR3 is CATSDIWGTGELFF. CDR3 sequence (DNA): TGTGCCACCAGTGATATTTGGGGGACCGGGGAGCTGTTTTTT. The gene calls are TRBV24-1 and TRBJ2-2; D tentatively fits TRBD1 or TRBD2 (5 bases each). The CDR3 spans 14 residues. The germline V gene encodes CDR1 KGHDR and CDR2 SFDVKD. V lost 3 bases to trimming and J lost 5 bases, with 9 bases between them.

For the CDR3, the DNA is TGTGCCAGCAGCTTAGCTCAGGGCCGGGAGACCCAGTACTTC. Its protein is CASSLAQGRETQYF. The chain links TRBV7-2 to TRBJ2-5, with D maybe TRBD1 (5 bases). V was shortened by 0 bases and J by 5 bases, with 10 bases between the two germline ends. The CDR3 spans 14 residues. Germline CDR1 and CDR2: SGHTA and FQGNSA.

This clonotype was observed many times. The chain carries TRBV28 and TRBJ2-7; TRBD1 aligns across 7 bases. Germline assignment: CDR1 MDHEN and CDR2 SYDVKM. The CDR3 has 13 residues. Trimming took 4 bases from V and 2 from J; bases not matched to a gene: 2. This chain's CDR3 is CASSWGQPYEQYF. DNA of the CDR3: TGTGCCAGCAGTTGGGGACAGCCCTACGAGCAGTACTTC.

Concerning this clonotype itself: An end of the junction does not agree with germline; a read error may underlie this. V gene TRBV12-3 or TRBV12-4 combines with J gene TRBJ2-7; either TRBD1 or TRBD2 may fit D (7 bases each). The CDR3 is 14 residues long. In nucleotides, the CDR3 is TGTGCCGGCAGTCGACAGGGAGGGTTCTACGAGCAGTACTTC. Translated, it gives CAGSRQGGFYEQYF.

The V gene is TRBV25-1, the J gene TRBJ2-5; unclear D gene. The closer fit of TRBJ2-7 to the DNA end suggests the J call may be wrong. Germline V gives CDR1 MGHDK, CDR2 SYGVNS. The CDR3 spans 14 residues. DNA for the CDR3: TGTGCCAGCAGTGAATGGCCGGACTCCTACGAGCAGTACTTC. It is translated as CASSEWPDSYEQYF.

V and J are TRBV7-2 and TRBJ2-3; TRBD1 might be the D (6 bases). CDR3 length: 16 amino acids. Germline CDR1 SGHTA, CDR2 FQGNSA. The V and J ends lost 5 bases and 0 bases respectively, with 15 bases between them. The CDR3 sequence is CASSGTGGLSTDTQYF. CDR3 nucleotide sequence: TGTGCCAGCAGCGGAACTGGGGGCCTTAGCACAGATACGCAGTATTTT.

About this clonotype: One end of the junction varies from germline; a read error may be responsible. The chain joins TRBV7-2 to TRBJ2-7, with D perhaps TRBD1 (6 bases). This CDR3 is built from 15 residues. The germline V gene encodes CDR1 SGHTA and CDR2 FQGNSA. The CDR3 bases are TGTGCCAGCAGCTTAGCGACAGGACCCTCCTACGGGCAGTACTTC. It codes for CASSLATGPSYGQYF.

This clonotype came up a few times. The CDR3 bases are TGCAGTGCTAGAGATTTTTGGACCGTCTCCCAAGAGACCCAGTACTTC. Its protein is CSARDFWTVSQETQYF. The gene calls are TRBV20-1 and TRBJ2-5; D unresolved. CDR3 length equals 16 residues. The V gene lost 0 bases and the J gene lost 1 base, with 15 bases spanning the gap. Germline CDR1 DFQATT, CDR2 SNEGSKA (reference sequence).

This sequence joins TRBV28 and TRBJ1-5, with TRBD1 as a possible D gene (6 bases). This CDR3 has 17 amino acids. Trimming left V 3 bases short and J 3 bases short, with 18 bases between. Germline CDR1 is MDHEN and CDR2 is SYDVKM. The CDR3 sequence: CASSFSTGAGANQPQHF. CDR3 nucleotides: TGTGCCAGCAGTTTTAGTACCGGGGCGGGGGCCAATCAGCCCCAGCATTTT.

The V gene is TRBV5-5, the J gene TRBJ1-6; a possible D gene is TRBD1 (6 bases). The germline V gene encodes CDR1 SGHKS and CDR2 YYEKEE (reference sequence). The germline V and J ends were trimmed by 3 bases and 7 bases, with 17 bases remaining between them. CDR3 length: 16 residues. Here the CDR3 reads CASSSPAQGGNSPLHF. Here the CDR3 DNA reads TGTGCCAGCAGCTCACCTGCACAGGGAGGCAATTCACCCCTCCACTTT.